This paragraph covers one TCR beta chain sequence. What it binds is unknown. TCRdb re-analysed the reads in MiXCR, keeping a single row per CDR3 protein. The table lists approximately 9,000 distinct CDR3 sequences, under 20% of them singletons. The entry originates in a study of liver allograft versus peripheral blood T cells. Overall study context: Within transplanted livers, the T cell receptor repertoires were examined and compared against the repertoires present in the peripheral blood of liver transplant recipients.

Notes on the study in general: Liver allograft and peripheral blood T cell receptor repertoires reportedly differed.

The CDR3 totals 16 residues. Trimming pared 1 base from V and 4 bases from J, leaving 16 bases between. Germline CDR1 MNHNS, CDR2 SASEGT. V is TRBV6-1 and J is TRBJ1-2; D possibly corresponds to TRBD1 (5 bases). The sequence was obtained from a human patient who had a liver transplant. These T cells may partly come from the graft donor. CDR3 in DNA: TGTGCCAGCAGTGAAGAATTAGCAGGGATCGGCTATGGCTACACCTTC. As protein: CASSEELAGIGYGYTF.